These T cell receptor beta chains were read from a single sample in a study of cytomegalovirus exposure and HLA in healthy donors. Only in-frame clones appear in the TCRdb table, and some are missing; sequencing was by immunoSEQ multiplex PCR. Of fewer than 85,000 clones listed, around 78% are singletons. Sequencing was performed on PBMCs. The receptors here all came from a man younger than 30 in good health and CMV-seropositive. CDR3s include the opening cysteine and the closing phenylalanine or tryptophan. The order of the fields is clone size, J gene, D gene, V gene, CDR3 protein, CDR3 DNA. A D gene is named only where the DNA matches it firmly. Clone size, where shown, is once, few, many, or a class for clones that have expanded.

clone size: -
J gene: TRBJ2-7
D gene: -
V gene: TRBV9
CDR3 protein: CASSVGAAPYEQYF
CDR3 DNA: TGTGCCAGCAGCGTAGGGGCAGCCCCCTACGAGCAGTACTTC

clone size: -
J gene: TRBJ1-2
D gene: -
V gene: TRBV5-4
CDR3 protein: CASSVPRQGKGYTF
CDR3 DNA: TGTGCCAGCAGCGTCCCTCGGCAGGGGAAAGGCTACACCTTC

clone size: -
J gene: TRBJ2-5
D gene: TRBD1
V gene: TRBV7-6
CDR3 protein: CASSLGQIETQYF
CDR3 DNA: TGTGCCAGCAGCTTGGGACAGATAGAGACCCAGTACTTC

clone size: -
J gene: TRBJ2-5
D gene: -
V gene: TRBV14
CDR3 protein: CASSQDIGKETQYF
CDR3 DNA: TGTGCCAGCAGCCAAGATATCGGGAAAGAGACCCAGTACTTC

clone size: -
J gene: TRBJ1-1
D gene: -
V gene: TRBV6-5
CDR3 protein: CASIPPGDTEAFF
CDR3 DNA: TGTGCCAGCATCCCACCGGGGGACACTGAAGCTTTCTTT

clone size: -
J gene: TRBJ2-1
D gene: -
V gene: TRBV11-1
CDR3 protein: CASSLSPSSYNEQFF
CDR3 DNA: TGTGCCAGCAGCTTAAGTCCGAGCTCCTACAATGAGCAGTTCTTC

clone size: -
J gene: TRBJ2-7
D gene: -
V gene: TRBV10-1
CDR3 protein: CASSGRVSGSDEQYF
CDR3 DNA: TGCGCCAGCAGTGGCCGTGTATCGGGGAGCGACGAGCAGTACTTC

clone size: few
J gene: TRBJ2-1
D gene: -
V gene: TRBV5-1
CDR3 protein: CASSMTDNEQFF
CDR3 DNA: TGCGCCAGCAGCATGACAGACAATGAGCAGTTCTTC

clone size: -
J gene: TRBJ1-2
D gene: TRBD1
V gene: TRBV9
CDR3 protein: CASSPWDRSGSGYTF
CDR3 DNA: TGTGCCAGCAGCCCCTGGGACAGATCAGGAAGTGGCTACACCTTC

clone size: -
J gene: TRBJ2-7
D gene: -
V gene: TRBV7-8
CDR3 protein: CASSLDPSSSYEQYF
CDR3 DNA: TGTGCCAGCAGCCTAGACCCTTCGAGCTCCTACGAGCAGTACTTC

clone size: -
J gene: TRBJ2-1
D gene: -
V gene: TRBV5-1
CDR3 protein: CASSLGGLADEQFF
CDR3 DNA: TGCGCCAGCAGCTTGGGAGGGCTAGCTGATGAGCAGTTCTTC

clone size: -
J gene: TRBJ2-1
D gene: -
V gene: TRBV28
CDR3 protein: CAARGDYNEQFF
CDR3 DNA: TGTGCCGCCAGGGGGGACTACAATGAGCAGTTCTTC

clone size: -
J gene: TRBJ2-3
D gene: TRBD2
V gene: TRBV5-1
CDR3 protein: CASSFGLAGTDTQYF
CDR3 DNA: TGCGCCAGCAGCTTCGGACTAGCGGGCACAGATACGCAGTATTTT

clone size: -
J gene: TRBJ1-1
D gene: -
V gene: TRBV6-1
CDR3 protein: CASIGQLNTEAFF
CDR3 DNA: TGTGCCAGCATTGGACAGCTGAACACTGAAGCTTTCTTT

clone size: -
J gene: TRBJ1-1
D gene: -
V gene: TRBV10-3
CDR3 protein: CAIRGAGNTEAFF
CDR3 DNA: TGTGCCATCAGGGGCGCAGGAAACACTGAAGCTTTCTTT

clone size: few
J gene: TRBJ2-3
D gene: TRBD2
V gene: TRBV5-4
CDR3 protein: CASSLGTSGTDTQYF
CDR3 DNA: TGTGCCAGCAGCTTGGGGACTAGCGGCACAGATACGCAGTATTTT

clone size: -
J gene: TRBJ1-1
D gene: -
V gene: TRBV14
CDR3 protein: CASSLKTEAFF
CDR3 DNA: TGTGCCAGCAGCCTGAAGACAGAAGCTTTCTTT

clone size: few
J gene: TRBJ2-6
D gene: TRBD1
V gene: TRBV7-9
CDR3 protein: CASSLGTGHSGANVLTF
CDR3 DNA: TGTGCCAGCAGCTTAGGGACAGGGCACTCTGGGGCCAACGTCCTGACTTTC

clone size: -
J gene: TRBJ1-1
D gene: -
V gene: TRBV5-1
CDR3 protein: CASSLAGGGTEAFF
CDR3 DNA: TGCGCCAGCAGCTTGGCCGGGGGGGGCACTGAAGCTTTCTTT

clone size: -
J gene: TRBJ2-5
D gene: -
V gene: TRBV15
CDR3 protein: CATSRSETQYF
CDR3 DNA: TGTGCCACCAGCAGAAGCGAGACCCAGTACTTC

clone size: -
J gene: TRBJ1-2
D gene: -
V gene: TRBV2
CDR3 protein: CASSENRAHYGYTF
CDR3 DNA: TGTGCCAGCAGTGAAAACAGGGCGCACTATGGCTACACCTTC

clone size: -
J gene: TRBJ2-2
D gene: TRBD1
V gene: TRBV6-5
CDR3 protein: CASRMGQFLSGELFF
CDR3 DNA: TGTGCCAGCAGAATGGGACAGTTTTTGTCCGGGGAGCTGTTTTTT

clone size: -
J gene: TRBJ2-2
D gene: -
V gene: TRBV29-1
CDR3 protein: CSVEERILNTGELFF
CDR3 DNA: TGCAGCGTGGAGGAGAGAATATTGAACACCGGGGAGCTGTTTTTT

clone size: -
J gene: TRBJ1-5
D gene: -
V gene: TRBV13
CDR3 protein: CASSFGGGQPQHF
CDR3 DNA: TGTGCCAGCAGCTTCGGGGGAGGCCAGCCCCAGCATTTT

clone size: -
J gene: TRBJ1-1
D gene: TRBD1
V gene: TRBV29-1
CDR3 protein: CSGDRDRAPEAFF
CDR3 DNA: TGCAGCGGTGACCGGGACAGGGCCCCTGAAGCTTTCTTT

clone size: -
J gene: TRBJ1-5
D gene: -
V gene: TRBV9
CDR3 protein: CASSPGGTRNSQPQHF
CDR3 DNA: TGTGCCAGCAGCCCCGGGGGGACACGAAATAGCCAGCCCCAGCATTTT

clone size: -
J gene: TRBJ1-1
D gene: TRBD1
V gene: TRBV11-2
CDR3 protein: CASSLVSGGPGHIF
CDR3 DNA: TGTGCCAGCAGCTTAGTGTCAGGGGGCCCGGGTCACATCTTT

clone size: -
J gene: TRBJ1-1
D gene: -
V gene: TRBV5-1
CDR3 protein: CASSLVPTVNTEAFF
CDR3 DNA: TGCGCCAGCAGCTTGGTGCCCACAGTGAACACTGAAGCTTTCTTT

clone size: -
J gene: TRBJ2-7
D gene: TRBD1
V gene: TRBV29-1
CDR3 protein: CSVIRTGYEQYF
CDR3 DNA: TGCAGCGTGATCAGGACAGGTTACGAGCAGTACTTC

clone size: -
J gene: TRBJ2-7
D gene: -
V gene: TRBV27
CDR3 protein: CASIIFQIAFYEQYF
CDR3 DNA: TGTGCCAGCATTATATTTCAGATTGCCTTCTACGAGCAGTACTTC

clone size: -
J gene: TRBJ2-7
D gene: TRBD1
V gene: TRBV29-1
CDR3 protein: CSVRQGPDGQYF
CDR3 DNA: TGCAGCGTTAGACAGGGACCCGACGGGCAGTACTTC

clone size: -
J gene: TRBJ2-1
D gene: -
V gene: TRBV10-3
CDR3 protein: CAIKEQTDNEQFF
CDR3 DNA: TGTGCCATCAAGGAGCAGACAGACAATGAGCAGTTCTTC

clone size: -
J gene: TRBJ2-5
D gene: -
V gene: TRBV5-6
CDR3 protein: CASSLAETQYF
CDR3 DNA: TGTGCCAGCAGCTTGGCGGAGACCCAGTACTTC

clone size: -
J gene: TRBJ2-7
D gene: TRBD2
V gene: TRBV9
CDR3 protein: CASSITSGGGYEQYF
CDR3 DNA: TGTGCCAGCAGCATAACTAGCGGCGGGGGGTACGAGCAGTACTTC

clone size: -
J gene: TRBJ1-5
D gene: -
V gene: TRBV6-5
CDR3 protein: CASSFSANQPQHF
CDR3 DNA: TGTGCCAGCAGTTTCAGTGCCAATCAGCCCCAGCATTTT

clone size: few
J gene: TRBJ2-5
D gene: -
V gene: TRBV9
CDR3 protein: CASSVVPGETQYF
CDR3 DNA: TGTGCCAGCAGCGTAGTGCCGGGGGAGACCCAGTACTTC

clone size: -
J gene: TRBJ2-2
D gene: -
V gene: TRBV28
CDR3 protein: CASSARNTGELFF
CDR3 DNA: TGTGCCAGCAGTGCTAGGAACACCGGGGAGCTGTTTTTT

clone size: -
J gene: TRBJ2-5
D gene: -
V gene: TRBV5-4
CDR3 protein: CASSLPLGATSEETQYF
CDR3 DNA: TGTGCCAGCAGCTTGCCTCTAGGAGCGACCTCGGAAGAGACCCAGTACTTC

clone size: -
J gene: TRBJ2-7
D gene: -
V gene: TRBV6-6
CDR3 protein: CASWDFLYEQYF
CDR3 DNA: TGTGCCAGCTGGGACTTTCTCTACGAGCAGTACTTC

clone size: -
J gene: TRBJ1-2
D gene: -
V gene: TRBV28
CDR3 protein: CASRLGSGLFNYGYTF
CDR3 DNA: TGTGCCAGCAGGTTAGGGTCAGGCCTCTTTAACTATGGCTACACCTTC

clone size: -
J gene: TRBJ1-2
D gene: -
V gene: TRBV9
CDR3 protein: CASSVDKNYGYTF
CDR3 DNA: TGTGCCAGCAGCGTAGACAAAAACTATGGCTACACCTTC

clone size: few
J gene: TRBJ1-5
D gene: -
V gene: TRBV7-3
CDR3 protein: CASSLTGGNQPQHF
CDR3 DNA: TGTGCCAGCAGCTTAACAGGGGGAAATCAGCCCCAGCATTTT

clone size: -
J gene: TRBJ1-2
D gene: -
V gene: TRBV5-4
CDR3 protein: CASSLGGGQPNYGYTF
CDR3 DNA: TGTGCCAGCAGCTTGGGGGGCGGCCAACCTAACTATGGCTACACCTTC

clone size: -
J gene: TRBJ2-3
D gene: -
V gene: TRBV6-5
CDR3 protein: CASSYSGGWFDTQYF
CDR3 DNA: TGTGCCAGCAGTTACTCGGGGGGTTGGTTTGATACGCAGTATTTT

clone size: -
J gene: TRBJ2-7
D gene: -
V gene: TRBV7-9
CDR3 protein: CASSPRGSVYEQYF
CDR3 DNA: TGTGCCAGCAGCCCTAGGGGTTCGGTCTACGAGCAGTACTTC

clone size: -
J gene: TRBJ2-7
D gene: -
V gene: TRBV7-2
CDR3 protein: CASSSIGFYEQYF
CDR3 DNA: TGTGCCAGCAGTTCAATCGGTTTTTACGAGCAGTACTTC

clone size: -
J gene: TRBJ2-2
D gene: -
V gene: TRBV4-1
CDR3 protein: CASSEQGHPRAGELFF
CDR3 DNA: TGCGCCAGCAGCGAACAGGGACACCCCAGGGCCGGGGAGCTGTTTTTT

clone size: -
J gene: TRBJ1-5
D gene: -
V gene: TRBV7-8
CDR3 protein: CASSTRFGEGNQPQHF
CDR3 DNA: TGTGCCAGCAGCACTAGGTTTGGGGAGGGCAATCAGCCCCAGCATTTT

clone size: -
J gene: TRBJ1-1
D gene: -
V gene: TRBV28
CDR3 protein: CASSLLAGGTEAFF
CDR3 DNA: TGTGCCAGCAGTTTATTGGCGGGAGGTACTGAAGCTTTCTTT

clone size: -
J gene: TRBJ1-5
D gene: -
V gene: TRBV28
CDR3 protein: CASSFPSSDQPQHF
CDR3 DNA: TGTGCCAGCAGTTTTCCCTCCAGCGATCAGCCCCAGCATTTT